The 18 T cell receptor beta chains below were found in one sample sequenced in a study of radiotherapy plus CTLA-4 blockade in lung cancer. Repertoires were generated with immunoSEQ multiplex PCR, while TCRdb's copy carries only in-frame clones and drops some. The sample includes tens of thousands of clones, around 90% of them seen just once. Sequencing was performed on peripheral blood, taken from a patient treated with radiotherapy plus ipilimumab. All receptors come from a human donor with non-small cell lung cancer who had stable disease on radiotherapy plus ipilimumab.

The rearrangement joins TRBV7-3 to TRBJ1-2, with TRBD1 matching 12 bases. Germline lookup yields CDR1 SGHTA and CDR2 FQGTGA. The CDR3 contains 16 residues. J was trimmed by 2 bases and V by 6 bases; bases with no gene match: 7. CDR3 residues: CASRPGQGAKNYGYTF. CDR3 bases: TGTGCCAGCAGGCCGGGACAGGGGGCGAAGAACTATGGCTACACCTTC.

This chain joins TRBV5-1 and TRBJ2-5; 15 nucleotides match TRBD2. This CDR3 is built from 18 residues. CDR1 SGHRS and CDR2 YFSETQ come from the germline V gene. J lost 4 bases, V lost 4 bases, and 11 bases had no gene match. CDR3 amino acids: CASSPGLAGGPGRETQYF. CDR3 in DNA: TGCGCCAGCAGCCCCGGACTAGCGGGGGGGCCGGGGCGAGAGACCCAGTACTTC.

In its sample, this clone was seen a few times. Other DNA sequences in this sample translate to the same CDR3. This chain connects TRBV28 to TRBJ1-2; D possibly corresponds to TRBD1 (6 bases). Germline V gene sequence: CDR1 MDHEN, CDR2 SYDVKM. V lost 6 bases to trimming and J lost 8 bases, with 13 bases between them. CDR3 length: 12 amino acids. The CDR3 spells CASRFLGGGYTF. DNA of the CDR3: TGTGCCAGCAGATTCCTAGGGGGGGGCTACACCTTC.

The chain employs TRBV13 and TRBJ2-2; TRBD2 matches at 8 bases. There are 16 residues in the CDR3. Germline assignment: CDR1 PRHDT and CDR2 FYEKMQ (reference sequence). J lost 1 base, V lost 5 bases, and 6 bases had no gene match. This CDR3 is CASSRPGTRNTGELFF. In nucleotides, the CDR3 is TGTGCCAGCAGCCGCCCCGGGACTAGGAACACCGGGGAGCTGTTTTTT.

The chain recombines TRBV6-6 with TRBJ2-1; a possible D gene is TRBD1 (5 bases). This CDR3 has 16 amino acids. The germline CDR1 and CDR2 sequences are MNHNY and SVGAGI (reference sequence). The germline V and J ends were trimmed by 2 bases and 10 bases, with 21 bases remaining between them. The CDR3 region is CASSYGAVRVQYEQFF. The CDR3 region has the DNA TGTGCCAGCAGTTACGGGGCGGTCAGGGTACAATACGAGCAGTTCTTC.

For the CDR3, the DNA is TGTGCCACCAACACTGAAGCTTTCTTT. Translated, it gives CATNTEAFF. The rearrangement links TRBV6-6 to TRBJ1-1; no firm D call. Per the germline V gene, CDR1 is MNHNY and CDR2 is SVGAGI (reference sequence). The ends were cut back, 10 bases at V and 2 bases at J, with 2 bases in the middle. The CDR3 is made up of 9 amino acids.

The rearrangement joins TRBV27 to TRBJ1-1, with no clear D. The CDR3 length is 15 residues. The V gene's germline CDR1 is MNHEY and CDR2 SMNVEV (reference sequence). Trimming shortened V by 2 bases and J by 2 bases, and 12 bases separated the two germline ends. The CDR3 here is CASSLDRSANTEAFF. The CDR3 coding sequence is TGTGCCAGCAGTTTAGATCGGAGTGCTAACACTGAAGCTTTCTTT.

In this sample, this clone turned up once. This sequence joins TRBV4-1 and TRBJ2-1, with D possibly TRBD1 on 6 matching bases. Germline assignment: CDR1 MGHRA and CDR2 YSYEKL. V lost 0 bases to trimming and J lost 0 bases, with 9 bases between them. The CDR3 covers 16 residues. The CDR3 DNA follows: TGCGCCAGCAGCCAAGAAGGACAGAGCTCCTACAATGAGCAGTTCTTC. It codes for CASSQEGQSSYNEQFF.

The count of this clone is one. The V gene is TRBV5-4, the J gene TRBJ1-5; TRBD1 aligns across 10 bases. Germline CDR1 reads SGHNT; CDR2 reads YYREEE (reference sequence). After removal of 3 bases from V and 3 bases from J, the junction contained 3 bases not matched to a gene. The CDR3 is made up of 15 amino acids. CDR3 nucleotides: TGTGCCAGCAGCTACGGGACAGGGGTCAATCAGCCCCAGCATTTT. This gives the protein CASSYGTGVNQPQHF.

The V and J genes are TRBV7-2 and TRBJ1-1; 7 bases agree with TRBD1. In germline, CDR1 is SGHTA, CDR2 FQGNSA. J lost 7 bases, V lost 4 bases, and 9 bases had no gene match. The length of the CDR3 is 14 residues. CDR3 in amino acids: CASSSTGKVHEAFF. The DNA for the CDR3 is TGTGCCAGCAGCTCGACAGGGAAGGTCCATGAAGCTTTCTTT.

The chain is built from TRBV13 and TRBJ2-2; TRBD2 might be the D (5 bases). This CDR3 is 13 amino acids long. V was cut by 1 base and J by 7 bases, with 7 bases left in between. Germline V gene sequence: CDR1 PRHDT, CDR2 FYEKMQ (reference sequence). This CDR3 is CASSLARGGELFF. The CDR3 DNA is TGTGCCAGCAGCTTAGCTCGGGGCGGGGAGCTGTTTTTT.

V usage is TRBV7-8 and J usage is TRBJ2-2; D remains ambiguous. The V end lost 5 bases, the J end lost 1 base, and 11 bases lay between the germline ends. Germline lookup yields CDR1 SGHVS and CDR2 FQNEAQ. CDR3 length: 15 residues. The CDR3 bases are TGTGCCAGCAGCCGCGAAAGATTGAACACCGGGGAGCTGTTTTTT. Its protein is CASSRERLNTGELFF.

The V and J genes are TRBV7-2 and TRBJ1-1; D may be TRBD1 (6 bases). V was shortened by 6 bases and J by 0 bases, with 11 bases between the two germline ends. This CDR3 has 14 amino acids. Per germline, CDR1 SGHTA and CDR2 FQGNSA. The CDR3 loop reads CASSHDRLNTEAFF. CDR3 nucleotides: TGTGCCAGCAGTCACGACAGGCTGAACACTGAAGCTTTCTTT. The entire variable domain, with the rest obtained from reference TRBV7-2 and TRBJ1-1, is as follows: GAGVSQSPSNKVTEKGKDVELRCDPISGHTALYWYRQSLGQGLEFLIYFQGNSAPDKSGLPSDRFSAERTGGSVSTLTIQRTQQEDSAVYLCASSHDRLNTEAFFGQGTRLTVV.

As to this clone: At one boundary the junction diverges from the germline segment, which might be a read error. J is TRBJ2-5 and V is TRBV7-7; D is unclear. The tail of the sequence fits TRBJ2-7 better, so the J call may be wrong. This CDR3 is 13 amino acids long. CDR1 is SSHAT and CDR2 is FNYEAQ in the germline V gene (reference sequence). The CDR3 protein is CASSLVPFSEQYF. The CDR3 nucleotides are TGTGCTAGCAGCTTAGTACCGTTTTCCGAGCAGTACTTC.

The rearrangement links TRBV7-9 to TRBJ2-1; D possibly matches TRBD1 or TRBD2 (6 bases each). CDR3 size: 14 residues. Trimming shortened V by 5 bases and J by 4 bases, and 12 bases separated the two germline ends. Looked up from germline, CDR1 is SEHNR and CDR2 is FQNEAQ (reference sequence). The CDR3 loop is CASSPQGGYNEQFF. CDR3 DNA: TGTGCCAGCAGCCCACAGGGAGGATACAATGAGCAGTTCTTC. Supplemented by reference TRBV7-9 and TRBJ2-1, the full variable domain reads DTGVSQNPRHKITKRGQNVTFRCDPISEHNRLYWYRQTLGQGPEFLTYFQNEAQLEKSRLLSDRFSAERPKGSFSTLEIQRTEQGDSAMYLCASSPQGGYNEQFFGPGTRLTVL.

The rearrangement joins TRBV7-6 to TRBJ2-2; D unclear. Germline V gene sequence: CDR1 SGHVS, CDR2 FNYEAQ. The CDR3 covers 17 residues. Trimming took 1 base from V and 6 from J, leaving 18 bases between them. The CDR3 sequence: CASSLVLRPGAAGELFF. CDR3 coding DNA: TGTGCCAGCAGCTTAGTTTTGCGTCCAGGTGCGGCCGGGGAGCTGTTTTTT.

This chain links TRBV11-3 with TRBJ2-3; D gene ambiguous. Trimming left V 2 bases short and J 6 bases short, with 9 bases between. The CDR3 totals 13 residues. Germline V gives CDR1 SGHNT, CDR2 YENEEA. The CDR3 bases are TGTGCCAGCAGCTTAATCAGTCTGGATACGCAGTATTTT. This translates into CASSLISLDTQYF.

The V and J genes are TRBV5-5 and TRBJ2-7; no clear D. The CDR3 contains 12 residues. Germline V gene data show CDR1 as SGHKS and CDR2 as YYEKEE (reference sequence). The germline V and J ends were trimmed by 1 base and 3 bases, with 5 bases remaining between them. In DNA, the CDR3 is TGTGCCAGCAGCTTGTCCGACTACGAGCAGTACTTC. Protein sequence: CASSLSDYEQYF.